One sample yielded the 13 T cell receptor beta chains listed below, sequenced in a study of OX40 agonist ivuxolimab in advanced cancers. TCRdb's table, derived via immunoSEQ multiplex PCR, lists solely in-frame clones and lacks some. Among about 84,000 clones listed, about nine tenths were seen once. Sequenced material: CD4+ or CD8+ T cells sorted from blood, taken in a trial of the OX40 agonist ivuxolimab. These receptors were taken from an adult with an advanced solid tumor such as melanoma, head and neck, liver or kidney cancer.

CDR3: CASSIDTGATGELFF. The CDR3 DNA follows: TGTGCCAGTAGTATAGATACCGGGGCAACCGGGGAGCTGTTTTTT. V and J are TRBV19 and TRBJ2-2; either TRBD1 or TRBD2 may fit D (5 bases each). Germline V lookup: CDR1 LNHDA, CDR2 SQIVND (reference sequence). There are 15 residues in the CDR3. Trimming pared 0 bases from V and 5 bases from J, leaving 10 bases between.

This sequence joins TRBV5-1 and TRBJ2-3; D uncertain. This CDR3 is 13 amino acids long. V was pared by 4 bases and J by 6 bases, with 12 bases between. The germline CDR1 and CDR2 sequences are SGHRS and YFSETQ. CDR3 loop: CASSTPAPDTQYF. The CDR3 nucleotides read TGCGCCAGCAGCACGCCGGCGCCGGATACGCAGTATTTT.

The CDR3 spells CSATASSYEQYF. The CDR3 nucleotides are TGCAGCGCGACAGCCAGCTCCTACGAGCAGTACTTC. The gene calls are TRBV29-1 and TRBJ2-7; D is possibly TRBD1 (5 bases). CDR3 length equals 12 residues. Trimming shortened V by 7 bases and J by 0 bases, and 10 bases separated the two germline ends. Germline V gene lookup returns CDR1 SQVTM and CDR2 ANQGSEA.

V is TRBV7-6 and J is TRBJ2-5; no clear D. V was shortened by 6 bases and J by 7 bases, with 12 bases between the two germline ends. The CDR3 sequence is 12 residues long. CDR1 SGHVS and CDR2 FNYEAQ come from the germline V gene. In DNA, the CDR3 is TGTGCCAGCAGTTACCCCATGGGGACCCAGTACTTC. Amino acids: CASSYPMGTQYF.

The rearrangement uses TRBV5-1 and TRBJ2-3; TRBD2 agrees at 8 bases. The V and J ends lost 1 base and 6 bases, in that order; junction bases with no gene match: 16. The germline gives CDR1 SGHRS, CDR2 YFSETQ. This CDR3 spans 18 amino acids. CDR3 nucleotide sequence: TGCGCCAGCAGCTTGAATGGTATGCGGGGGGCCCTAGGGGATACGCAGTATTTT. It specifies CASSLNGMRGALGDTQYF.

This chain connects TRBV2 to TRBJ2-1; D might be TRBD1 or TRBD2, each matching 5 bases. V was shortened by 8 bases and J by 8 bases, with 13 bases between the two germline ends. This CDR3 comprises 12 residues. Germline CDR1 reads SNHLY; CDR2 reads FYNNEI. The CDR3 here is CASGVMGDEQFF. CDR3 coding DNA: TGTGCCAGCGGTGTCATGGGGGATGAGCAGTTCTTC.

This chain joins TRBV5-1 and TRBJ2-2; the D gene is possibly TRBD2 (5 bases). CDR1 and CDR2 from the germline V gene are SGHRS and YFSETQ. CDR3 size: 15 residues. The V end lost 1 base, the J end lost 6 bases, and 13 bases lay between the germline ends. The CDR3 sequence is CASSLIGVKAGELFF. In DNA, the CDR3 is TGCGCCAGCAGCTTGATCGGGGTTAAGGCCGGGGAGCTGTTTTTT.

The V gene is TRBV15, the J gene TRBJ1-4; TRBD1 is a possible D gene (5 bases). V shed 8 bases and J shed 2 bases, with 9 bases lying between them. Germline-derived CDR1 and CDR2 are LNHNV and YYDKDF (reference sequence). The CDR3 has 13 amino acids. The CDR3 here is CATGGETNEKLFF. CDR3 bases: TGTGCCACCGGGGGGGAGACTAATGAAAAACTGTTTTTT.

V usage is TRBV5-1 and J usage is TRBJ2-7; 9 bases align to TRBD1. Germline trimming cut 3 bases from V and 5 bases from J; bases unmatched to any gene: 6. From germline, CDR1 is SGHRS and CDR2 YFSETQ. This CDR3 is built from 14 residues. CDR3 sequence reads: CASSSQGARNEQYF. Written as DNA, the CDR3 is TGCGCCAGCAGCTCACAGGGGGCGCGGAACGAGCAGTACTTC.

This clone showed up just once. V gene TRBV19 combines with J gene TRBJ1-1; no definite D call. V was trimmed by 3 bases and J by 1 base, leaving 12 bases between them. Germline-derived CDR1 and CDR2 are LNHDA and SQIVND (reference sequence). This CDR3 contains 15 residues. The CDR3 DNA is TGTGCCAGTAGTATTATGGTAGGAGCGAACACTGAAGCTTTCTTT. Translation: CASSIMVGANTEAFF.

The chain uses TRBV6-5 and TRBJ1-2; D call uncertain. V dropped 0 bases and J dropped 8 bases, with 10 bases sitting between them. CDR3 length: 13 residues. CDR1 and CDR2 (germline): MNHEY, SVGAGI. Written as DNA, the CDR3 is TGTGCCAGCAGTTACTCGGCTGAAGAGGGCTACACCTTC. As protein: CASSYSAEEGYTF.

The rearrangement links TRBV19 to TRBJ1-5; D gene uncertain. The CDR3 loop spans 16 amino acids. V lost 3 bases and J 2 bases, leaving 14 bases between the germline ends. Per germline, CDR1 LNHDA and CDR2 SQIVND (reference sequence). This CDR3 reads CASSIIEALGNQPQHF. The CDR3 nucleotides read TGTGCCAGTAGTATTATTGAGGCATTGGGCAATCAGCCCCAGCATTTT. Full variable domain (outside the CDR3, taken from reference TRBV19 and TRBJ1-5): DGGITQSPKYLFRKEGQNVTLSCEQNLNHDAMYWYRQDPGQGLRLIYYSQIVNDFQKGDIAEGYSVSREKKESFPLTVTSAQKNPTAFYLCASSIIEALGNQPQHFGDGTRLSIL.

CDR3 sequence: CASSLAGHGTYEQYF. The CDR3 DNA is TGTGCCAGCAGCTTAGCGGGACACGGAACCTACGAGCAGTACTTC. The chain combines TRBV7-8 with TRBJ2-7; the D gene is possibly TRBD1 (6 bases). The germline gives CDR1 SGHVS, CDR2 FQNEAQ. This CDR3 has 15 residues. Trimming removed 0 bases at V and 2 bases at J, with 11 bases between.